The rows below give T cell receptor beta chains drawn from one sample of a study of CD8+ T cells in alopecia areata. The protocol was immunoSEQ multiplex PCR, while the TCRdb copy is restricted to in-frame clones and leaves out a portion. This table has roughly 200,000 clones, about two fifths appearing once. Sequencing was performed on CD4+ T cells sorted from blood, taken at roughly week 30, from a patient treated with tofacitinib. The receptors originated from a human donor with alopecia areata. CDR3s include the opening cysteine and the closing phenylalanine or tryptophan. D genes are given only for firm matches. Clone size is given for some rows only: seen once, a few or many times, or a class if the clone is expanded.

CSVRGEAYEQYF	TGCAGCGTTCGCGGGGAAGCCTACGAGCAGTACTTC	.	few	TRBJ2-7	TRBV29-1
CASNERFTDTQYF	TGTGCCAGCAACGAGCGGTTCACAGATACGCAGTATTTT	.	.	TRBJ2-3	TRBV2
CASTKGGRGTDTQYF	TGTGCCAGCACAAAGGGGGGGCGTGGGACAGATACGCAGTATTTT	.	once	TRBJ2-3	TRBV5-4
CATSYGDDYEQYF	TGTGCCACCAGCTATGGAGACGACTACGAGCAGTACTTC	.	.	TRBJ2-7	TRBV10-3
CASRFDRAKRPTSTQYF	TGTGCCAGCAGATTCGACCGGGCGAAACGACCGACGAGTACGCAGTATTTT	.	.	TRBJ2-3	TRBV7-8
CASKSRAGTGIRNEQFF	TGCGCCAGCAAGAGTCGGGCCGGGACAGGGATAAGAAATGAGCAGTTCTTC	TRBD1	few	TRBJ2-1	TRBV5-1
CAWGGQGTSGYTF	TGTGCCTGGGGAGGACAGGGAACGAGCGGCTACACCTTC	TRBD1	.	TRBJ1-2	TRBV30
CASSQVAVNTEAFF	TGCGCCAGCAGCCAAGTCGCCGTGAACACTGAAGCTTTCTTT	.	.	TRBJ1-1	TRBV4-1
CASALLGGPGLHF	TGTGCCAGCGCTCTTCTTGGGGGTCCGGGCCTCCACTTT	.	few	TRBJ1-6	TRBV27
CAWSKTQGNEQYF	TGTGCCTGGAGCAAGACGCAGGGGAACGAGCAGTACTTC	.	.	TRBJ2-7	TRBV30
CASSPGTGVYEQYF	TGTGCCAGCAGCCCCGGGACAGGGGTCTACGAGCAGTACTTC	TRBD1	many	TRBJ2-7	TRBV6-5
CASSPRGDSLRTDTQYF	TGCGCCAGCAGCCCAAGGGGGGACAGCCTGCGCACAGATACGCAGTATTTT	.	few	TRBJ2-3	TRBV5-1
CAWRASGETQYF	TGTGCCTGGAGGGCTAGCGGCGAGACCCAGTACTTC	TRBD2	.	TRBJ2-5	TRBV30
CSVSGSSAAFF	TGCAGCGTTAGCGGCTCCTCGGCGGCTTTCTTT	.	few	TRBJ1-1	TRBV29-1
CASSLEASSSYEQYF	TGTGCCAGCAGCCTAGAAGCTAGTAGCTCCTACGAGCAGTACTTC	.	.	TRBJ2-7	TRBV2
CSVGLANYGYTF	TGCAGCGTTGGGCTGGCCAACTATGGCTACACCTTC	.	.	TRBJ1-2	TRBV29-1
CASRISYPRDPNNEQFF	TGTGCCAGCAGAATTAGCTACCCCCGTGACCCAAACAATGAGCAGTTCTTC	.	.	TRBJ2-1	TRBV27
CASSATWRTGTTNEKLFF	TGCGCCAGCAGCGCGACGTGGAGAACGGGGACAACTAATGAAAAACTGTTTTTT	.	.	TRBJ1-4	TRBV5-1
CASSREIAGGLEFF	TGTGCCAGCAGCCGAGAAATAGCGGGAGGATTGGAGTTCTTC	TRBD2	.	TRBJ2-1	TRBV7-2
CSVATRLNTEAFF	TGCAGCGTAGCGACACGATTGAACACTGAAGCTTTCTTT	.	few	TRBJ1-1	TRBV29-1
CASSFFGQRTDTQYF	.	.	once	TRBJ2-3	TRBV5-6
CAWSDVEQYF	TGTGCCTGGAGTGACGTGGAGCAGTACTTC	.	.	TRBJ2-7	TRBV30
CASSVRSTDTQYF	TGCGCCAGCAGCGTCAGAAGCACAGATACGCAGTATTTT	.	.	TRBJ2-3	TRBV5-1
CASSLIEQYF	TGTGCCAGCAGCTTGATCGAGCAGTACTTC	.	once	TRBJ2-7	TRBV5-8
CSVVGSTDTQYF	TGCAGCGTTGTGGGGAGCACAGATACGCAGTATTTT	.	few	TRBJ2-3	TRBV29-1
CASSLPRGDNSPLHF	TGTGCCAGCAGTCTCCCGAGGGGGGATAATTCACCCCTCCACTTT	.	few	TRBJ1-6	TRBV6-5
CASRRTVQVDYGYTF	TGTGCCAGCAGGCGGACAGTCCAAGTGGACTATGGCTACACCTTC	.	.	TRBJ1-2	TRBV28
CASTGTGAPRPQHF	TGTGCCAGCACCGGGACAGGGGCACCAAGGCCCCAGCATTTT	TRBD1	.	TRBJ1-5	TRBV6-1
CASTYQGQPQHF	TGTGCCAGCACCTACCAGGGCCAGCCCCAGCATTTT	.	.	TRBJ1-5	TRBV2
CASSQGGQEKLFF	TGTGCCAGCAGCCAGGGAGGACAGGAAAAACTGTTTTTT	.	.	TRBJ1-4	TRBV2
CAWSVGGNQPQHF	TGTGCCTGGAGTGTGGGGGGAAATCAGCCCCAGCATTTT	.	few	TRBJ1-5	TRBV30